The 13 T cell receptor beta chains given below trace back to one sample, sequenced in a study of lymphopenia after photon versus proton radiotherapy. The data were produced by immunoSEQ multiplex PCR, yet TCRdb's version contains in-frame clones alone and is incomplete. The repertoire holds tens of thousands of clones, with 75% to 90% as singletons. The sample consisted of peripheral blood, taken from a patient treated with photon-based radiotherapy. The receptors come from a middle-aged man with gastric cancer.

As regards this clone: Sequence at one end of the junction differs from germline and may be a read error. This chain joins TRBV5-1 and TRBJ1-1; a possible D gene is TRBD1 (6 bases). CDR3 length: 15 residues. Germline CDR1 and CDR2: SGHRS and YFSETQ. The CDR3 sequence: CASSLGGPMNTEAFF. The CDR3 DNA is TGCGCCAGCAGTTTGGGGGGGCCTATGAACACTGAAGCTTTCTTT.

The chain uses TRBV5-4 and TRBJ2-7; tentative D call: TRBD1 (6 bases). Between the trimmed V and J ends, which lost 4 bases and 6 bases, there was a span of 14 bases. Germline CDR1 reads SGHNT; CDR2 reads YYREEE (reference sequence). The CDR3 has 13 amino acids. CDR3 protein: CASSPAGAIEQYF. The CDR3 bases are TGTGCCAGCAGCCCCGCAGGGGCGATCGAGCAGTACTTC.

The genes are TRBV18 and TRBJ2-7; possibly TRBD1 or TRBD2 for D (5 bases each). V lost 3 bases, J lost 3 bases, and 9 bases lay in between. CDR3 size: 13 residues. Per germline, CDR1 KGHSH and CDR2 LQKENI. The DNA of the CDR3 is TGTGCCAGCTCACCGGGACGGCACTACGAGCAGTACTTC. Its translation: CASSPGRHYEQYF.

The V and J genes are TRBV27 and TRBJ1-1; D may be TRBD1 (6 bases). Germline V gene lookup returns CDR1 MNHEY and CDR2 SMNVEV (reference sequence). This CDR3 has 16 residues. The germline V and J ends were trimmed by 4 bases and 4 bases, with 19 bases remaining between them. The CDR3 spells CASSSQQGRGTTEAFF. The CDR3 DNA reads TGTGCCAGCAGTTCCCAACAGGGTAGGGGCACCACTGAAGCTTTCTTT.

V gene TRBV16 combines with J gene TRBJ1-2; TRBD1 is a possible D gene (6 bases). This CDR3 has 14 amino acids. Germline V gene data show CDR1 as KGHSY and CDR2 as FQNENV. The V end lost 2 bases, the J end lost 4 bases, and 11 bases lay between the germline ends. CDR3 nucleotide sequence: TGTGCCAGCAGCCAAGGGGGGCAGCGCTATGGCTACACCTTC. Amino acid sequence: CASSQGGQRYGYTF. Drawing the rest from reference TRBV16 and TRBJ1-2, the complete variable domain is GEEVAQTPKHLVRGEGQKAKLYCAPIKGHSYVFWYQQVLKNEFKFLISFQNENVFDETGMPKERFSAKCLPNSPCSLEIQATKLEDSAVYFCASSQGGQRYGYTFGSGTRLTVV.

V usage is TRBV11-2 and J usage is TRBJ1-2; D is unclear. Germline-derived CDR1 and CDR2 are SGHAT and FQNNGV. The length of the CDR3 is 11 residues. Trimming took off 1 base at V and 9 bases at J, with 6 bases between the two ends. CDR3 bases: TGTGCCAGCAGCTTAGGGGCTAGCTACACCTTC. It codes for CASSLGASYTF.

The genes are TRBV6-1 and TRBJ2-2; 7 bases are shared with TRBD1. The germline CDR1 and CDR2 sequences are MNHNS and SASEGT. The trim removed 11 bases at V and 0 bases at J, leaving 6 bases unmatched. This CDR3 region has 14 residues. CDR3 coding DNA: TGTGCCGGGACAGTTAACGCGAACACCGGGGAGCTGTTTTTT. As protein: CAGTVNANTGELFF.

The chain couples TRBV6-1 to TRBJ2-7, with D possibly matching TRBD1 (6 bases). Trimming removed 2 bases from V and 1 base from J, with 12 bases in between. In germline, CDR1 is MNHNS, CDR2 SASEGT. The CDR3 loop spans 15 amino acids. CDR3 nucleotide sequence: TGTGCCAGCAGTGAAAAGGACAGTCCATCCTACGAGCAGTACTTC. Its protein product is CASSEKDSPSYEQYF.

V gene TRBV5-4 combines with J gene TRBJ2-3; TRBD2 matches at 10 bases. V trimming: 2 bases; J trimming: 3 bases; junction bases outside the gene matches: 3. The germline V gene has CDR1 SGHNT and CDR2 YYREEE (reference sequence). This CDR3 spans 15 amino acids. The CDR3 loop is CASSFSGGPTDTQYF. DNA for the CDR3: TGTGCCAGCAGCTTTAGCGGGGGGCCTACAGATACGCAGTATTTT.

The chain links TRBV2 to TRBJ1-4; 8 positions agree with TRBD1. V lost 10 bases and J lost 7; bases outside the gene matches: 8. Germline values: CDR1 SNHLY, CDR2 FYNNEI. The CDR3 has 13 residues. The CDR3 coding sequence is TGTGCCACCTCAGGACAGGGAACTGAAAAACTGTTTTTT. Translating it yields CATSGQGTEKLFF.

The chain employs TRBV7-2 and TRBJ1-1; unclear D gene. V lost 5 bases and J lost 3, with 10 bases in between. This CDR3 comprises 13 residues. The germline gives CDR1 SGHTA, CDR2 FQGNSA. The CDR3 reads CASSPNSYTEAFF. The CDR3 region has the DNA TGTGCCAGCAGCCCAAACAGCTACACTGAAGCTTTCTTT. Combining the CDR3 with reference TRBV7-2 and TRBJ1-1 gives the whole variable domain GAGVSQSPSNKVTEKGKDVELRCDPISGHTALYWYRQSLGQGLEFLIYFQGNSAPDKSGLPSDRFSAERTGGSVSTLTIQRTQQEDSAVYLCASSPNSYTEAFFGQGTRLTVV.

This clone was detected only once. The chain is built from TRBV19 and TRBJ1-5; TRBD1 matches at 7 bases. Germline V gene lookup returns CDR1 LNHDA and CDR2 SQIVND (reference sequence). The CDR3 has 14 amino acids. V was pared by 7 bases and J by 4 bases, with 7 bases of the junction left unmatched. CDR3 nucleotide sequence: TGTGCCAGTACCAAGGGACAGTTAAATCAGCCCCAGCATTTT. Translation gives CASTKGQLNQPQHF.

The rearrangement uses TRBV10-3 and TRBJ1-6, with D maybe TRBD1 (5 bases). Germline CDR1 reads ENHRY; CDR2 reads SYGVKD. Trimming shortened V by 4 bases and J by 7 bases, and 11 bases separated the two germline ends. This CDR3 is built from 14 residues. The CDR3 region is CAISAQGGNSPLHF. CDR3 sequence (DNA): TGTGCCATCAGTGCGCAGGGTGGGAATTCACCCCTCCACTTT.